This is a list of T cell receptor beta chains from one sample in a study of technical replicates of blood from several donors. This table comes from immunoSEQ multiplex PCR, and its TCRdb copy is limited to in-frame clones, with some not included. The sample has around 95,000 clones; 90% to 95% are singletons. Sequences were obtained from T cells isolated from PBMCs. Every receptor here comes from a human donor in good health. Both conserved end residues are part of each CDR3. The D gene is left open where the match is weak. Clone size appears in some rows only: once, few, many, or a class for an expanded clone.

V gene: TRBV30; D gene: TRBD1; clone size: once; J gene: TRBJ1-2; CDR3 DNA: TGTGCCTGGAGTGTAGGCGACAGGGGGTCCTATGGCTACACCTTC; CDR3 protein: CAWSVGDRGSYGYTF
V gene: TRBV2; D gene: -; clone size: -; J gene: TRBJ1-2; CDR3 DNA: TGTGCCAGCAGTGCATCACGGGAGGCAAACTCACATGGCTACACCTTC; CDR3 protein: CASSASREANSHGYTF
V gene: TRBV7-2; D gene: TRBD1; clone size: -; J gene: TRBJ2-1; CDR3 DNA: TGTGCCAGCAGCTTCTCGACAGGGGGGAATGAGCAGTTCTTC; CDR3 protein: CASSFSTGGNEQFF
V gene: TRBV10-3; D gene: -; clone size: -; J gene: TRBJ2-2; CDR3 DNA: TGTGCCATCAGCCCGACAGCGAACACCGGGGAGCTGTTTTTT; CDR3 protein: CAISPTANTGELFF
V gene: TRBV11-2; D gene: -; clone size: -; J gene: TRBJ2-7; CDR3 DNA: TGTGCCAGCAGCTTTCACAGGGTTAACGAGCAGTACTTC; CDR3 protein: CASSFHRVNEQYF
V gene: TRBV5-1; D gene: -; clone size: -; J gene: TRBJ1-1; CDR3 DNA: TGCGCCAGCAGCTTGACAGGTAACACTGAAGCTTTCTTT; CDR3 protein: CASSLTGNTEAFF
V gene: TRBV7-2; D gene: TRBD1; clone size: -; J gene: TRBJ1-1; CDR3 DNA: TGTGCCAGCAGCTTCGGACAGGGTGCAACTGAAGCTTTCTTT; CDR3 protein: CASSFGQGATEAFF
V gene: TRBV13; D gene: -; clone size: -; J gene: TRBJ2-1; CDR3 DNA: TGTGCCAGCAGCTTTCCGACGGGGGATGAGCAGTTCTTC; CDR3 protein: CASSFPTGDEQFF
V gene: TRBV18; D gene: TRBD1; clone size: -; J gene: TRBJ1-1; CDR3 DNA: TGTGCCAGCTCACCCCGGACAGGGGGCCCTATGAACACTGAAGCTTTCTTT; CDR3 protein: CASSPRTGGPMNTEAFF
V gene: TRBV29-1; D gene: TRBD2; clone size: -; J gene: TRBJ2-2; CDR3 DNA: TGCAGCGCCGGCCGGACTAGCGGAGCGCCGGGCACCGGGGAGCTGTTTTTT; CDR3 protein: CSAGRTSGAPGTGELFF
V gene: TRBV27; D gene: -; clone size: -; J gene: TRBJ2-2; CDR3 DNA: TGTGCCAGCAAGACAGACCAGAACACCGGGGAGCTGTTTTTT; CDR3 protein: CASKTDQNTGELFF
V gene: TRBV6-6; D gene: -; clone size: once; J gene: TRBJ1-1; CDR3 DNA: TGTGCCAGCAGACTCCAGGGAATGAACACTGAAGCTTTCTTT; CDR3 protein: CASRLQGMNTEAFF
V gene: TRBV19; D gene: TRBD2; clone size: -; J gene: TRBJ2-2; CDR3 DNA: TGTGCCAGTAGTTTGAGCGGGAGACCCACCGGGGAGCTGTTTTTT; CDR3 protein: CASSLSGRPTGELFF
V gene: TRBV7-9; D gene: -; clone size: -; J gene: TRBJ2-3; CDR3 DNA: TGTGCCAGCAGCTTAGCGGCGGGCGCAGGGGAAACAGATACGCAGTATTTT; CDR3 protein: CASSLAAGAGETDTQYF
V gene: TRBV11-3; D gene: -; clone size: -; J gene: TRBJ2-2; CDR3 DNA: TGTGCCAGCAGTCCTACTACAGGGAAGGTCACCGGGGAGCTGTTTTTT; CDR3 protein: CASSPTTGKVTGELFF
V gene: TRBV11-2; D gene: -; clone size: -; J gene: TRBJ1-2; CDR3 DNA: TGTGCCAGCAGCTTAGTTCCGGGTAATATAGGTGGCTACACCTTC; CDR3 protein: CASSLVPGNIGGYTF
V gene: TRBV7-9; D gene: TRBD1; clone size: -; J gene: TRBJ2-7; CDR3 DNA: TGTGCCAGCAGCTCGGGACAGGTACCCTACGAGCAGTACTTC; CDR3 protein: CASSSGQVPYEQYF
V gene: TRBV27; D gene: TRBD1; clone size: -; J gene: TRBJ2-5; CDR3 DNA: TGTGCCAGCAGGGGGGGGACAGGGGGCTTTCAAGAGACCCAGTACTTC; CDR3 protein: CASRGGTGGFQETQYF
V gene: TRBV10-2; D gene: TRBD2; clone size: -; J gene: TRBJ2-5; CDR3 DNA: TGCGCCAGCAGTGACCGGGGGGGCTGGGAGACCCAGTACTTC; CDR3 protein: CASSDRGGWETQYF
V gene: TRBV5-6; D gene: TRBD1; clone size: -; J gene: TRBJ1-2; CDR3 DNA: TGTGCCAGCAGCTACCTATTTTTTCAGGGGGCCTATGGCTACACCTTC; CDR3 protein: CASSYLFFQGAYGYTF
V gene: TRBV7-2; D gene: TRBD2; clone size: -; J gene: TRBJ2-6; CDR3 DNA: TGTGCCAGCAGCGATCTAGCGGGCGGGGCCAACGTCCTGACTTTC; CDR3 protein: CASSDLAGGANVLTF
V gene: TRBV5-4; D gene: -; clone size: -; J gene: TRBJ2-7; CDR3 DNA: TGTGCCAGCAGCTTGGATCTGGACAGGACTAGCCCCTACGAGCAGTACTTC; CDR3 protein: CASSLDLDRTSPYEQYF
V gene: TRBV5-1; D gene: -; clone size: few; J gene: TRBJ1-3; CDR3 DNA: TGCGCCAGCAGCTTGGGGAGCTCTGGAAACACCATATATTTT; CDR3 protein: CASSLGSSGNTIYF
V gene: TRBV30; D gene: -; clone size: few; J gene: TRBJ1-5; CDR3 DNA: TGTGCCTGGACTGACACAGGGCCCAATCAGCCCCAGCATTTT; CDR3 protein: CAWTDTGPNQPQHF
V gene: TRBV7-8; D gene: -; clone size: -; J gene: TRBJ1-5; CDR3 DNA: TGTGCCAGCAGCTTAGACGGAAGGAGTCAGCCCCAGCATTTT; CDR3 protein: CASSLDGRSQPQHF
V gene: TRBV7-8; D gene: TRBD2; clone size: -; J gene: TRBJ2-7; CDR3 DNA: TGTGCCAGCAGCTTAGTAGCGGGGGGGCCCTACGAGCAGTACTTC; CDR3 protein: CASSLVAGGPYEQYF
V gene: TRBV5-1; D gene: -; clone size: -; J gene: TRBJ1-2; CDR3 DNA: TGCGCCAGCAGCCGTGAAGGGGAGGACTATGGCTACACCTTC; CDR3 protein: CASSREGEDYGYTF
V gene: TRBV11-2; D gene: -; clone size: -; J gene: TRBJ2-1; CDR3 DNA: TGTGCCAGCAGCTTAGCCACGACAGGTTTTGAGCAGTTCTTC; CDR3 protein: CASSLATTGFEQFF
V gene: TRBV28; D gene: -; clone size: -; J gene: TRBJ2-5; CDR3 DNA: TGTGCCAGCAGCCGCCCAACGGGACTTTTGGGGGAGACCCAGTACTTC; CDR3 protein: CASSRPTGLLGETQYF
V gene: TRBV29-1; D gene: TRBD2; clone size: -; J gene: TRBJ2-1; CDR3 DNA: TGCAGCGTTGCCCGTCGCGGGAGTTTCAATGAGCAGTTCTTC; CDR3 protein: CSVARRGSFNEQFF
V gene: TRBV27; D gene: TRBD1; clone size: -; J gene: TRBJ1-2; CDR3 DNA: TGTGCCAGCAGTTTCGGGACAGGGTATGGCTACACCTTC; CDR3 protein: CASSFGTGYGYTF
V gene: TRBV7-9; D gene: -; clone size: -; J gene: TRBJ1-1; CDR3 DNA: TGTGCCAGCAGCCGGGAGGGAGCCTGGGGCACTGAAGCTTTCTTT; CDR3 protein: CASSREGAWGTEAFF
V gene: TRBV2; D gene: TRBD2; clone size: -; J gene: TRBJ2-1; CDR3 DNA: TGTGCCATCACTAGCGAAATGAACTACAATGAGCAGTTCTTC; CDR3 protein: CAITSEMNYNEQFF
V gene: TRBV7-9; D gene: TRBD1; clone size: -; J gene: TRBJ2-7; CDR3 DNA: TGTGCCAGCAGCTTAGTCCAGGGACAGGCCTACGAGCAGTACTTC; CDR3 protein: CASSLVQGQAYEQYF
V gene: TRBV7-9; D gene: -; clone size: -; J gene: TRBJ1-4; CDR3 DNA: TGTGCCGGTACCGAATGGGCTACTAATGAAAAACTGTTTTTT; CDR3 protein: CAGTEWATNEKLFF
V gene: TRBV6-6; D gene: -; clone size: -; J gene: TRBJ2-1; CDR3 DNA: TGTGCCAGCAGTTCCATGGCGCCGGGAGTCAATGAGCAGTTCTTC; CDR3 protein: CASSSMAPGVNEQFF
V gene: TRBV9; D gene: TRBD1; clone size: -; J gene: TRBJ1-5; CDR3 DNA: TGTGCCAGCAGCCCGGGACAGGGGTCGAATCAGCCCCAGCATTTT; CDR3 protein: CASSPGQGSNQPQHF
V gene: TRBV4-1; D gene: -; clone size: -; J gene: TRBJ1-2; CDR3 DNA: TGCGCCAGCAGCCAAGTGCGTAACTATGGCTACACCTTC; CDR3 protein: CASSQVRNYGYTF
V gene: TRBV15; D gene: TRBD2; clone size: -; J gene: TRBJ2-7; CDR3 DNA: TGTGCCACCAGCAGAGATCTTGTCGGGAGGGCGCACGAGCAGTACTTC; CDR3 protein: CATSRDLVGRAHEQYF
V gene: TRBV4-2; D gene: TRBD2; clone size: -; J gene: TRBJ2-5; CDR3 DNA: TGTGCCAGCAGCCGCGCGGGGGAAGAGACCCAGTACTTC; CDR3 protein: CASSRAGEETQYF
V gene: TRBV6-5; D gene: TRBD2; clone size: -; J gene: TRBJ2-1; CDR3 DNA: TGTGCCAGCAGTTACTCCCGACTAGCGGCCAATGAGCAGTTCTTC; CDR3 protein: CASSYSRLAANEQFF
V gene: TRBV2; D gene: -; clone size: -; J gene: TRBJ2-2; CDR3 DNA: TGTGCCAGCAGTGAAGTTGGAGGGTCCACCGGGGAGCTGTTTTTT; CDR3 protein: CASSEVGGSTGELFF
V gene: TRBV10-3; D gene: TRBD1; clone size: -; J gene: TRBJ2-7; CDR3 DNA: TGTGCCATCAGACTGGCCGGGACAGCCACCTACGAGCAGTACTTC; CDR3 protein: CAIRLAGTATYEQYF
V gene: TRBV25-1; D gene: -; clone size: -; J gene: TRBJ2-7; CDR3 DNA: TGTGCCAGCAGTTGGACTTTTTACGAGCAGTACTTC; CDR3 protein: CASSWTFYEQYF
V gene: TRBV7-2; D gene: TRBD2; clone size: -; J gene: TRBJ2-5; CDR3 DNA: TGTGCCAGCAGCTTAAGAGACGGACTAGCGATTAAAGAGACCCAGTACTTC; CDR3 protein: CASSLRDGLAIKETQYF
V gene: TRBV6-1; D gene: -; clone size: once; J gene: TRBJ1-1; CDR3 DNA: TGTGCCAGCAGAAGTAATCAGGGAACTGAAGCTTTCTTT; CDR3 protein: CASRSNQGTEAFF
V gene: TRBV19; D gene: TRBD1; clone size: -; J gene: TRBJ1-5; CDR3 DNA: TGTGCCAGTAGTATGACAGGGGGCCCCAATCAGCCCCAGCATTTT; CDR3 protein: CASSMTGGPNQPQHF
V gene: TRBV6-5; D gene: -; clone size: -; J gene: TRBJ2-3; CDR3 DNA: TGTGCCAGCAGGACTGGACACCCCGGGGGAAATACGCAGTATTTT; CDR3 protein: CASRTGHPGGNTQYF
V gene: TRBV27; D gene: -; clone size: -; J gene: TRBJ1-1; CDR3 DNA: TGTGCCAGCACGTCCTTAGCGGGCACTGAAGCTTTCTTT; CDR3 protein: CASTSLAGTEAFF
V gene: TRBV2; D gene: -; clone size: -; J gene: TRBJ1-2; CDR3 DNA: TGTGCCAGCAGCCCGTTGCGCGGGAACTATGGCTACACCTTC; CDR3 protein: CASSPLRGNYGYTF
V gene: TRBV10-2; D gene: TRBD2; clone size: -; J gene: TRBJ2-2; CDR3 DNA: TGCGCCAGTACGGGACTAGCAATCACCGGGGAGCTGTTTTTT; CDR3 protein: CASTGLAITGELFF
V gene: TRBV7-9; D gene: TRBD1; clone size: -; J gene: TRBJ2-3; CDR3 DNA: TGTGCCAGCAGCTTCAGGGGGCGCCCCGTAGATACGCAGTATTTT; CDR3 protein: CASSFRGRPVDTQYF
V gene: TRBV2; D gene: TRBD2; clone size: -; J gene: TRBJ2-7; CDR3 DNA: TGTGCCAGCTGGGGACTAGCGGCTAACTACGAGCAGTACTTC; CDR3 protein: CASWGLAANYEQYF
V gene: TRBV5-6; D gene: -; clone size: -; J gene: TRBJ1-2; CDR3 DNA: TGTGCCAGCAGCTTGGACAGCCCCAATGGCTACACCTTC; CDR3 protein: CASSLDSPNGYTF